This T cell receptor beta chain derives from a study of regulatory T cells in long-lasting Graves disease. Study context: With positive TSH receptor antibodies and over 5 years of antithyroid drugs, Graves' disease was considered persistent.

Overall study results and limits: Persistent Graves' patients showed less TCR diversity than newly diagnosed ones.

TCR beta libraries were built with iRepertoire HTBI primers and Arm-PCR of CDR3 regions. TCRdb re-derived calls from the multiplex PCR reads in MiXCR, one entry per CDR3 protein. This sample has 400,000 to 450,000 distinct CDR3 sequences, with 23% found just once. Specified time point: persistent/refractory GD, antithyroid drugs over 5 years with positive TRAb. Researchers made the TCR library from RNA that was extracted from PBMCs. About this clonotype: What it binds is unknown.

The CDR3 is 16 amino acids. V lost 1 base and J lost 3, with 10 bases in between. The germline gives CDR1 MDHEN, CDR2 SYDVKM. This receptor was taken from a female donor with Graves disease. This specimen was peripheral blood mononuclear cells (PBMCs), taken when the disease was refractory, from a patient treated with antithyroid drugs. V usage is TRBV28 and J usage is TRBJ2-6; D possibly corresponds to TRBD2 (6 bases). CDR3 DNA: TGTGCCAGCAGTTTATTAACGGGAGATGGGGCCAACGTCCTGACTTTC. Its protein product is CASSLLTGDGANVLTF.